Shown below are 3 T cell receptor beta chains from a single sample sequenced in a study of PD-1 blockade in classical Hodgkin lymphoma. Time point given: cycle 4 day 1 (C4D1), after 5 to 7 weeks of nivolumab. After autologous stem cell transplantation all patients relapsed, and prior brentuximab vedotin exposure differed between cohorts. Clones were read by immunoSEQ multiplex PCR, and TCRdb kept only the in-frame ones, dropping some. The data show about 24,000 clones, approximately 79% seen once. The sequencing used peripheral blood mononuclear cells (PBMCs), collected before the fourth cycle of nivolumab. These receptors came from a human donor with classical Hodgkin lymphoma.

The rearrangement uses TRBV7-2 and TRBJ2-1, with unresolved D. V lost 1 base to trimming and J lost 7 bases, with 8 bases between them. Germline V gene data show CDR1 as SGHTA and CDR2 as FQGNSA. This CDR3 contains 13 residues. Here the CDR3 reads CASSLDPANEQFF. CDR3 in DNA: TGTGCCAGCAGCTTAGACCCGGCGAATGAGCAGTTCTTC.

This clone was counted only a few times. The DNA for the CDR3 is TGTGCCTGGAGTCAGGGCCCAGAGGACGAGCAGTACTTC. Translated: CAWSQGPEDEQYF. The V gene is TRBV30, the J gene TRBJ2-7; a weak D match, TRBD1 (5 bases). CDR3 length equals 13 residues. V lost 2 bases and J 5 bases, leaving 13 bases between the germline ends. CDR1 and CDR2 (germline): GTSNPN, SVGIG (reference sequence).

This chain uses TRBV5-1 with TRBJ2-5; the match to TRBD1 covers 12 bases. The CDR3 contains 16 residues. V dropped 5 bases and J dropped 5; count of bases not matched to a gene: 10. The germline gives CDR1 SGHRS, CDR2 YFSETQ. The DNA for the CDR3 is TGCGCCAGCAGTTTAACCGGGACAGGGGGCTTGGAGACCCAGTACTTC. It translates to CASSLTGTGGLETQYF.